The 29 T cell receptor beta chains presented below share a single source sample, sequenced in a study of siplizumab effects on memory and regulatory T cells. The repertoire was sequenced with immunoSEQ multiplex PCR; TCRdb's copy has only in-frame clones and lacks some. This table has fewer than 100,000 clones, approximately 95% appearing once. Sequenced material: non-Treg CD4+ T cells sorted from blood. Every receptor here comes from a human donor in good health.

This clone was found once. This chain uses TRBV4-1 with TRBJ2-3, with 10 bases identical to TRBD2. The CDR3 runs to 17 residues. Germline assignment: CDR1 MGHRA and CDR2 YSYEKL. The V and J ends lost 1 base and 2 bases, in that order; junction bases with no gene match: 6. The CDR3 nucleotides read TGCGCCAGCAGCCAAGTGATTAGCGGGGGGTCCACAGATACGCAGTATTTT. Its translation: CASSQVISGGSTDTQYF.

In this sample, this clone turned up once. This chain joins TRBV2 and TRBJ2-1; D not certain. CDR1 SNHLY and CDR2 FYNNEI come from the germline V gene. Trimming pared 4 bases from V and 0 bases from J, leaving 10 bases between. The CDR3 is 15 amino acids. The CDR3 DNA follows: TGTGCCAGCAGTGCCCAGACTGGCTCCTACAATGAGCAGTTCTTC. Its translation is CASSAQTGSYNEQFF.

This chain uses TRBV9 with TRBJ1-3, with D maybe TRBD1 (5 bases). The V gene's germline CDR1 is SGDLS and CDR2 YYNGEE. This CDR3 has 14 residues. V gave up 7 bases and J gave up 0 bases, with 11 bases separating them. This CDR3 reads CASSGRSSGNTIYF. The CDR3 coding sequence is TGTGCCAGCTCGGGACGGAGCTCTGGAAACACCATATATTTT.

V is TRBV29-1 and J is TRBJ1-1; TRBD1 aligns across 7 bases. V shed 6 bases and J 4 bases; nucleotides not matched to a gene: 8. Germline CDR1 SQVTM, CDR2 ANQGSEA. The CDR3 is 13 residues long. The CDR3 spells CSVRQGGGTEAFF. In nucleotides, the CDR3 is TGCAGCGTCCGACAGGGAGGAGGCACTGAAGCTTTCTTT.

The chain joins TRBV14 to TRBJ2-7; possible D gene TRBD1, 6 bases. Trimming left V 2 bases short and J 3 bases short, with 14 bases between. The CDR3 consists of 15 residues. The germline gives CDR1 SGHDN, CDR2 FVKESK. The CDR3 region has the DNA TGTGCCAGCAGCCAACAAGGGTCCAGGGGCTACGAGCAGTACTTC. Its translation is CASSQQGSRGYEQYF.

The rearrangement links TRBV15 to TRBJ2-7; 11 bases line up with TRBD2. This CDR3 is built from 16 residues. Germline assignment: CDR1 LNHNV and CDR2 YYDKDF (reference sequence). V was pared by 3 bases and J by 4 bases, with 8 bases of the junction left unmatched. Here the CDR3 DNA reads TGTGCCACCAGCAGGGAACTAGCGGGAGTAAGTTACGAGCAGTACTTC. Protein: CATSRELAGVSYEQYF. The whole variable domain, filled in from reference TRBV15 and TRBJ2-7, reads DAMVIQNPRYQVTQFGKPVTLSCSQTLNHNVMYWYQQKSSQAPKLLFHYYDKDFNNEADTPDNFQSRRPNTSFCFLDIRSPGLGDTAMYLCATSRELAGVSYEQYFGPGTRLTVT.

The genes are TRBV5-5 and TRBJ2-1; D might be TRBD2 (5 bases). The CDR3 covers 13 residues. Germline CDR1 reads SGHKS; CDR2 reads YYEKEE (reference sequence). Deletions cut 2 bases from V and 9 bases from J, with 12 bases between. CDR3 residues: CASSLTPGGEQFF. The CDR3 DNA is TGTGCCAGCAGCTTAACCCCCGGAGGTGAGCAGTTCTTC.

This clone was detected once. V usage is TRBV19 and J usage is TRBJ1-2; the match to TRBD1 covers 9 bases. The CDR3 runs 13 residues. Per germline, CDR1 LNHDA and CDR2 SQIVND (reference sequence). V trimming: 5 bases; J trimming: 5 bases; junction bases outside the gene matches: 3. CDR3 nucleotide sequence: TGTGCCAGTAGTCCGACAGGGGGGTATGGCTACACCTTC. Translating gives CASSPTGGYGYTF.

The chain combines TRBV4-1 with TRBJ1-4; D may be TRBD1 (6 bases). V was trimmed by 0 bases and J by 6 bases, leaving 11 bases between them. The CDR3 spans 15 residues. Germline V gives CDR1 MGHRA, CDR2 YSYEKL. CDR3 coding DNA: TGCGCCAGCAGCCAAGATTTAGGGGGTTATGAAAAACTGTTTTTT. Translated, it gives CASSQDLGGYEKLFF.

This clone was seen just once. The chain is built from TRBV25-1 and TRBJ2-5; the D is unclear. Germline V gene data show CDR1 as MGHDK and CDR2 as SYGVNS. V was shortened by 8 bases and J by 3 bases, with 13 bases between the two germline ends. The CDR3 is 13 amino acids. CDR3 protein: CASGPHLEETQYF. CDR3 bases: TGTGCCAGCGGCCCCCACTTGGAAGAGACCCAGTACTTC.

The chain joins TRBV10-3 to TRBJ1-1; TRBD1 agrees at 8 bases. After removal of 6 bases from V and 5 bases from J, the junction contained 5 bases not matched to a gene. Germline CDR1 reads ENHRY; CDR2 reads SYGVKD. The CDR3 spans 13 residues. The CDR3 DNA reads TGTGCCATCAGCAGGGGGCCGGAAACTGAAGCTTTCTTT. It codes for CAISRGPETEAFF.

The chain couples TRBV4-2 to TRBJ2-1; D not certain. CDR3 length: 16 residues. The V gene's germline CDR1 is LGHNA and CDR2 YNFKEQ. V was trimmed by 0 bases and J by 2 bases, leaving 11 bases between them. As DNA, the CDR3 is TGTGCCAGCAGCCAAGAGCCCATCAGACCCTACAATGAGCAGTTCTTC. It yields the protein CASSQEPIRPYNEQFF.

The gene calls are TRBV5-1 and TRBJ2-3; TRBD1 agrees at 9 bases. Germline CDR1 SGHRS, CDR2 YFSETQ. The CDR3 length is 17 residues. V gave up 3 bases and J gave up 5 bases; unmatched junction bases: 13. This CDR3 reads CASSYRSTQGAGDTQYF. The DNA of the CDR3 is TGCGCCAGCAGCTACCGTTCGACACAGGGGGCGGGAGATACGCAGTATTTT. The whole variable domain, remainder taken from reference TRBV5-1 and TRBJ2-3, is KAGVTQTPRYLIKTRGQQVTLSCSPISGHRSVSWYQQTPGQGLQFLFEYFSETQRNKGNFPGRFSGRQFSNSRSEMNVSTLELGDSALYLCASSYRSTQGAGDTQYFGPGTRLTVL.

This chain's CDR3 is CASKERETAYEQYF. DNA for the CDR3: TGTGCCAGCAAGGAGCGGGAGACGGCCTACGAGCAGTACTTC. The chain joins TRBV2 to TRBJ2-7; 8 nucleotides align to TRBD2. This CDR3 has 14 residues. Germline CDR1 and CDR2: SNHLY and FYNNEI. V dropped 7 bases and J dropped 2; count of bases not matched to a gene: 7.

This chain joins TRBV4-1 and TRBJ2-6; D gene uncertain. Looked up from germline, CDR1 is MGHRA and CDR2 is YSYEKL. There are 14 residues in the CDR3. V lost 4 bases, J lost 9 bases, and 13 bases lay in between. The DNA of the CDR3 is TGCGCCAGCAGCCCGACCGGGTCCTTCAACGTCCTGACTTTC. Its translation is CASSPTGSFNVLTF.

The V and J genes are TRBV18 and TRBJ1-2, with a tentative D call TRBD1 (5 bases). V was shortened by 4 bases and J by 8 bases, with 17 bases between the two germline ends. CDR1 is KGHSH, CDR2 LQKENI, per germline. CDR3 length equals 14 residues. The CDR3 sequence: CASSQGREPGGYTF. Written as DNA, the CDR3 is TGTGCCAGCTCACAGGGACGGGAGCCGGGAGGCTACACCTTC.

This clone was detected once. The chain carries TRBV6-1 and TRBJ1-2; no clear D gene. The CDR3 is made up of 16 amino acids. V was clipped by 0 bases and J by 5 bases, with 16 bases between them. Germline CDR1 MNHNS, CDR2 SASEGT. The CDR3 reads CASSEAHARILYGYTF. Written as DNA, the CDR3 is TGTGCCAGCAGTGAAGCCCACGCCAGGATCTTGTATGGCTACACCTTC.

This chain uses TRBV2 with TRBJ2-7; TRBD2 agrees at 8 bases. Looked up from germline, CDR1 is SNHLY and CDR2 is FYNNEI. The CDR3 contains 13 residues. V lost 10 bases and J lost 5; bases outside the gene matches: 10. In nucleotides, the CDR3 is TGTGCCATTATTCGGGGGGGGATGAACGAGCAGTACTTC. Amino acid sequence: CAIIRGGMNEQYF.

The chain couples TRBV6-6 to TRBJ2-2; TRBD2 agrees at 8 bases. The CDR3 covers 15 residues. V lost 6 bases and J lost 3; bases outside the gene matches: 6. Per germline, CDR1 MNHNY and CDR2 SVGAGI (reference sequence). The CDR3 is CASSHREGDTGELFF. The CDR3 DNA reads as TGTGCCAGCAGCCATCGGGAGGGTGACACCGGGGAGCTGTTTTTT.

V is TRBV7-9 and J is TRBJ1-2; no reliable D call. V gave up 0 bases and J gave up 0 bases, with 8 bases separating them. The CDR3 is made up of 15 amino acids. Germline CDR1 reads SEHNR; CDR2 reads FQNEAQ (reference sequence). CDR3 residues: CASSLAGRTNYGYTF. CDR3 DNA: TGTGCCAGCAGCTTAGCAGGCAGGACTAACTATGGCTACACCTTC.

CDR3: CAWSIGGRTYNSPLHF. The DNA for the CDR3 is TGTGCCTGGAGTATCGGAGGAAGAACCTATAATTCACCCCTCCACTTT. This sequence joins TRBV30 and TRBJ1-6; D gene uncertain. CDR1 and CDR2 from the germline V gene are GTSNPN and SVGIG (reference sequence). V was trimmed by 2 bases and J by 2 bases, leaving 13 bases between them. CDR3 length: 16 amino acids. Full variable domain (outside the CDR3, taken from reference TRBV30 and TRBJ1-6): SQTIHQWPATLVQPVGSPLSLECTVEGTSNPNLYWYRQAAGRGLQLLFYSVGIGQISSEVPQNLSASRPQDRQFILSSKKLLLSDSGFYLCAWSIGGRTYNSPLHFGNGTRLTVT.

The V gene is TRBV5-4, the J gene TRBJ1-5, with 10 bases lining up with TRBD1. The CDR3 spans 14 residues. Per the germline V gene, CDR1 is SGHNT and CDR2 is YYREEE (reference sequence). V shed 4 bases and J 5 bases; nucleotides not matched to a gene: 3. DNA of the CDR3: TGTGCCAGCAGCGCAGGGACAGGGGATCAGCCCCAGCATTTT. This translates into CASSAGTGDQPQHF.

This clone was seen only once. The chain has TRBV10-3 and TRBJ2-1; 9 positions agree with TRBD1. The CDR3 totals 17 residues. In germline, CDR1 is ENHRY, CDR2 SYGVKD. V dropped 0 bases and J dropped 8; count of bases not matched to a gene: 11. CDR3 amino acids: CAISESTKGQGMDEQFF. The CDR3, as DNA: TGTGCCATCAGTGAGTCGACGAAGGGACAGGGCATGGATGAGCAGTTCTTC.

This chain joins TRBV4-1 and TRBJ1-4; possibly TRBD1 for D (5 bases). Trimming took 0 bases from V and 5 from J, leaving 16 bases between them. This CDR3 is 17 amino acids long. Germline lookup yields CDR1 MGHRA and CDR2 YSYEKL. CDR3 DNA sequence: TGCGCCAGCAGCCAAGATGGATGGGCAGGGAAAAATGAAAAACTGTTTTTT. Its translation is CASSQDGWAGKNEKLFF.

This chain connects TRBV5-6 to TRBJ1-4; 9 bases align to TRBD1. This CDR3 is built from 16 residues. The V gene's germline CDR1 is SGHDT and CDR2 YYEEEE. J lost 8 bases, V lost 6 bases, and 14 bases had no gene match. For the CDR3, the DNA is TGTGCCAGCATCCGGGGCCGGACAGGGGTAGGGGAAAAACTGTTTTTT. Protein sequence: CASIRGRTGVGEKLFF.

This clone was found once. The V and J genes are TRBV6-1 and TRBJ2-5, with 7 bases identical to TRBD1. Germline V gives CDR1 MNHNS, CDR2 SASEGT. V shed 7 bases and J 4 bases; nucleotides not matched to a gene: 6. This CDR3 has 13 amino acids. Here the CDR3 DNA reads TGTGCCAGCACCAGAGACAGGGCAGAGACCCAGTACTTC. This sequence encodes CASTRDRAETQYF.

The gene calls are TRBV7-2 and TRBJ2-3, with 7 bases matching TRBD2. Germline assignment: CDR1 SGHTA and CDR2 FQGNSA. This CDR3 is 16 amino acids long. Losses at the gene ends were 2 bases for V and 0 bases for J; bases not matched to a gene: 5. CDR3 residues: CASSLRGGASTDTQYF. DNA for the CDR3: TGTGCCAGCAGCTTAAGGGGAGGGGCCAGCACAGATACGCAGTATTTT.

The chain combines TRBV2 with TRBJ2-1; unclear D gene. The CDR3 extends over 12 amino acids. Trimming cost V 4 bases and J 9 bases, with 10 bases left between them. CDR1 is SNHLY, CDR2 FYNNEI, per germline. CDR3 in amino acids: CASSGVGAEQFF. CDR3 DNA sequence: TGTGCCAGCAGTGGAGTGGGCGCTGAGCAGTTCTTC.

This clone occurred once. This chain uses TRBV28 with TRBJ2-7, with 7 bases matching TRBD2. Germline V gives CDR1 MDHEN, CDR2 SYDVKM. The CDR3 sequence is 14 residues long. J lost 0 bases, V lost 6 bases, and 5 bases had no gene match. The chain's CDR3 is CASRPGTNSYEQYF. DNA of the CDR3: TGTGCCAGCAGGCCCGGGACTAACTCCTACGAGCAGTACTTC.